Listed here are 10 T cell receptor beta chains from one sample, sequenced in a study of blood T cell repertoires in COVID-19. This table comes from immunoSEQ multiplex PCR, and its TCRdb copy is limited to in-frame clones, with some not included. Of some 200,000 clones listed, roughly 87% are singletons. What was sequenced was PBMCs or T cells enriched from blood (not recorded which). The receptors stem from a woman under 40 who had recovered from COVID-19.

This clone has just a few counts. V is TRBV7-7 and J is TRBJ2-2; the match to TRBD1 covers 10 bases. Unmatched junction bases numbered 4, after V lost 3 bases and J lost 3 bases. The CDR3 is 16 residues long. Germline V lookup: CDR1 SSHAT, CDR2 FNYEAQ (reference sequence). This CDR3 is CASSFSGQGYTGELFF. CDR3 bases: TGTGCCAGCAGCTTCTCGGGACAGGGGTACACCGGGGAGCTGTTTTTT.

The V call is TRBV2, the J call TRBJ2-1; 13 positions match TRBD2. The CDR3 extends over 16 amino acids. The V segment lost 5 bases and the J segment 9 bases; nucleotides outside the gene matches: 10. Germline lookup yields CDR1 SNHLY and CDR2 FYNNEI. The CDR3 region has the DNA TGTGCCAGCAGTCCTCTAACTAGCGGGGGGGCTAGTGAGCAGTTCTTC. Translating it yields CASSPLTSGGASEQFF.

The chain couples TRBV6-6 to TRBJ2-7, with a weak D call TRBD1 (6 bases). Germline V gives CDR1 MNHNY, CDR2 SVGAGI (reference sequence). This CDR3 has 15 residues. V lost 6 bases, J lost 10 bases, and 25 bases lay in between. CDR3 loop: CASSTNGQLGDRQYF. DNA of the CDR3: TGTGCCAGCAGCACTAACGGACAGCTGGGCGACCGTCAGTACTTC.

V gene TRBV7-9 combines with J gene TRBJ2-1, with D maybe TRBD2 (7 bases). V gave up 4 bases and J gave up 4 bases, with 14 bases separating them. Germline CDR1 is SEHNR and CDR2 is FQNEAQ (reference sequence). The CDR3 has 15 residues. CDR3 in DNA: TGTGCCAGCAGCTCCGCGGGGGCCCTATACAATGAGCAGTTCTTC. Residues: CASSSAGALYNEQFF.

The CDR3 DNA follows: TGTGCCACCAGTGATTTAAGCGGGGACCTCCTGAACACCGGGGAGCTGTTTTTT. Translated: CATSDLSGDLLNTGELFF. The chain employs TRBV24-1 and TRBJ2-2; 7 bases match TRBD2. The V gene end was trimmed by 1 base and the J gene end by 1 base; junction bases not matched to a gene: 8. Germline V gene data show CDR1 as KGHDR and CDR2 as SFDVKD. The CDR3 runs 18 residues.

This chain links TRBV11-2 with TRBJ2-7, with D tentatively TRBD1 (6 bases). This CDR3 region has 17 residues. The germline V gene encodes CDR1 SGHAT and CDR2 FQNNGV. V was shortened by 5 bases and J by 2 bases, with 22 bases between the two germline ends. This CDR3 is CASSASIGGDPTYEQYF. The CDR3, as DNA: TGTGCCAGCAGCGCCTCCATAGGGGGTGACCCCACCTACGAGCAGTACTTC. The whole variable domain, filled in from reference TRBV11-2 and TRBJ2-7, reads EAGVAQSPRYKIIEKRQSVAFWCNPISGHATLYWYQQILGQGPKLLIQFQNNGVVDDSQLPKDRFSAERLKGVDSTLKIQPAKLEDSAVYLCASSASIGGDPTYEQYFGPGTRLTVT.

The CDR3 loop is CASSQDIRGWAFF. In DNA, the CDR3 is TGCGCCAGCAGCCAAGATATACGGGGGTGGGCTTTCTTT. The J gene is TRBJ1-1, the V gene TRBV4-3; D perhaps matches TRBD1 (5 bases). The CDR3 length is 13 residues. The V and J ends lost 0 bases and 11 bases respectively, with 13 bases between them. CDR1 is LGHNA, CDR2 YSLEER, per germline.

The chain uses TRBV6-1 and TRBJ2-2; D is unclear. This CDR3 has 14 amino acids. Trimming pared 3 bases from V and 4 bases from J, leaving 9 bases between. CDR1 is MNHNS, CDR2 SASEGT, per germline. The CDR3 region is CASSEFSGTGELFF. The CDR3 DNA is TGTGCCAGCAGTGAGTTTTCGGGCACCGGGGAGCTGTTTTTT.

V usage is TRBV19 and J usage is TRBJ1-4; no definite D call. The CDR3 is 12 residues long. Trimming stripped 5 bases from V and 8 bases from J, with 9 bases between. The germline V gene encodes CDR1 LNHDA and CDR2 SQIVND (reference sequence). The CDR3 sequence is CASSREREKLFF. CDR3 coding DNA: TGTGCCAGTAGTCGAGAGAGGGAAAAACTGTTTTTT.

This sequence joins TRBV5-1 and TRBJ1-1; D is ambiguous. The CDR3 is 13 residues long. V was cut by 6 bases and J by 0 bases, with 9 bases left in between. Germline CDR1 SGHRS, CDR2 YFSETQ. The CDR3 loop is CASKQTMNTEAFF. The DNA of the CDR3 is TGCGCCAGCAAACAGACCATGAACACTGAAGCTTTCTTT.